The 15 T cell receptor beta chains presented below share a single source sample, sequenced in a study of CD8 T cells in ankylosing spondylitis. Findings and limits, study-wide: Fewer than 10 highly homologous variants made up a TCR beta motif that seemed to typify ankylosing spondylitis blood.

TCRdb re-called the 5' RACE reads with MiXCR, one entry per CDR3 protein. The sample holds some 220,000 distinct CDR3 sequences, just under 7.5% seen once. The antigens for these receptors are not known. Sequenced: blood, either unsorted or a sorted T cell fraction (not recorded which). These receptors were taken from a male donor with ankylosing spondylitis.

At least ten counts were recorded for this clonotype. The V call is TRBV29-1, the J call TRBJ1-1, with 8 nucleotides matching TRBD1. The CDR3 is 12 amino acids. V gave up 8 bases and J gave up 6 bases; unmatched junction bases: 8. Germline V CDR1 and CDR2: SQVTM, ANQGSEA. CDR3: CSYFGQGPEAFF. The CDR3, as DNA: TGCAGCTATTTTGGACAGGGCCCTGAAGCTTTCTTT.

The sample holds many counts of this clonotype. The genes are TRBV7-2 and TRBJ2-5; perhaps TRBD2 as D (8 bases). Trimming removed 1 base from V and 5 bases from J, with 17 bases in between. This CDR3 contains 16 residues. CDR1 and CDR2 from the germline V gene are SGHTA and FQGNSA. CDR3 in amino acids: CASSLGGGGGFETQYF. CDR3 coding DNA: TGTGCCAGCAGCTTAGGAGGGGGCGGGGGGTTTGAGACCCAGTACTTC.

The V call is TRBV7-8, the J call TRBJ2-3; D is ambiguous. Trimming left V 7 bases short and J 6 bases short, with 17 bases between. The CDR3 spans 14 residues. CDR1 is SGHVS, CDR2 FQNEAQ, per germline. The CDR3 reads CASTMLRVRDTQYF. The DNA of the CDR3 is TGTGCCAGCACTATGTTGAGAGTAAGGGATACGCAGTATTTT. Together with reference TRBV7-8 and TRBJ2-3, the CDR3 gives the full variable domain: GAGVSQSPRYKVAKRGQDVALRCDPISGHVSLFWYQQALGQGPEFLTYFQNEAQLDKSGLPSDRFFAERPEGSVSTLKIQRTQQEDSAVYLCASTMLRVRDTQYFGPGTRLTVL.

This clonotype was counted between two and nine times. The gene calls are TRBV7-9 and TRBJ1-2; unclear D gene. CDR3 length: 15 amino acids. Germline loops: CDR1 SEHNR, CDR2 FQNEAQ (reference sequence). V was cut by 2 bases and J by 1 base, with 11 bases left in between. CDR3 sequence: CASSLPRSFNYGYTF. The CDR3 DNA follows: TGTGCCAGCAGCTTACCGCGAAGTTTTAACTATGGCTACACCTTC.

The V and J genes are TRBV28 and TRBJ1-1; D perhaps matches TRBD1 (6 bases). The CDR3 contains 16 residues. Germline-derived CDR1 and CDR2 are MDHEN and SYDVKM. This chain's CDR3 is CVKQRVLGAKDTEAFF. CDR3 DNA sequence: TGTGTCAAGCAGAGGGTCTTGGGGGCCAAGGACACTGAAGCTTTCTTT.

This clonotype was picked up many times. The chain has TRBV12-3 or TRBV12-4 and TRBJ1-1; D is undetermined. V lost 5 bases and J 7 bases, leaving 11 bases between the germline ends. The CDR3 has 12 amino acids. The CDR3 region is CASSPRTDEAFF. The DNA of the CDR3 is TGTGCCAGCAGTCCCCGGACGGATGAAGCTTTCTTT.

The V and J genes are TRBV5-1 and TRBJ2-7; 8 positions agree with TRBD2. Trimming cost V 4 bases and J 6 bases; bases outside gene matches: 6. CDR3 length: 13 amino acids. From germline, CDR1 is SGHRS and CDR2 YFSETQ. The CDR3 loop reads CASSPGGPAEQYF. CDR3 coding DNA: TGCGCCAGCAGCCCGGGGGGGCCGGCCGAGCAGTACTTC.

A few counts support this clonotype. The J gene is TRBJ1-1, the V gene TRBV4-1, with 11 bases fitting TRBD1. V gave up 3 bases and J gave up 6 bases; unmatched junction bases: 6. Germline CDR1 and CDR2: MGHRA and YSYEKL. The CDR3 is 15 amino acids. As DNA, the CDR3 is TGCGCCAGCAGCCACCCCGGGACAGGGGGATCTGAAGCTTTCTTT. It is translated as CASSHPGTGGSEAFF.

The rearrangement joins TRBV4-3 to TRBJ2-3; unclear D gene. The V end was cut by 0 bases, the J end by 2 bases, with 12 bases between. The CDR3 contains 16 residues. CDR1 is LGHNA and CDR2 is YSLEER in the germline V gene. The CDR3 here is CASSQDPVRATDTQYF. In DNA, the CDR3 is TGCGCCAGCAGCCAAGATCCAGTTAGGGCCACAGATACGCAGTATTTT.

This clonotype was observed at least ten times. The CDR3 DNA sequence: TGTGCCAGCAGCCCCTCCGGGGGTACCAAAAACATTCAGTACTTC. Its translation: CASSPSGGTKNIQYF. The chain has TRBV27 and TRBJ2-4; a weak D match, TRBD2 (6 bases). Germline V gene sequence: CDR1 MNHEY, CDR2 SMNVEV (reference sequence). CDR3 size: 15 residues. Trimming pared 6 bases from V and 2 bases from J, leaving 14 bases between.

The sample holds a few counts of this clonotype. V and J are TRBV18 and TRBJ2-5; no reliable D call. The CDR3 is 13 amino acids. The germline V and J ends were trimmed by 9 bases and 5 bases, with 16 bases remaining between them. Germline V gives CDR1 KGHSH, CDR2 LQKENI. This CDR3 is CASSGWDQETQYF. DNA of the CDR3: TGTGCCAGTTCTGGCTGGGATCAGGAGACCCAGTACTTC.

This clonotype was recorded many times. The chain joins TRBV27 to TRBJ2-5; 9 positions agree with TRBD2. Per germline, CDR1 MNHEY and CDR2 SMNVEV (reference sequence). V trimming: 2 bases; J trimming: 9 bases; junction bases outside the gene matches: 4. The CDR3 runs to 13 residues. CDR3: CASSLGLAGPQYF. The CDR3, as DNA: TGTGCCAGCAGTTTAGGTCTAGCGGGACCCCAGTACTTC.

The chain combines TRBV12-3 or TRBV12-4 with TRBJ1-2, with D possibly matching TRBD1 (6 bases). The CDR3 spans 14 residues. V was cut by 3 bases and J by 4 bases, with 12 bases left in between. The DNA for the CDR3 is TGTGCCAGCAGTTTGTCTGGACAGACCTATGGCTACACCTTC. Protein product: CASSLSGQTYGYTF.

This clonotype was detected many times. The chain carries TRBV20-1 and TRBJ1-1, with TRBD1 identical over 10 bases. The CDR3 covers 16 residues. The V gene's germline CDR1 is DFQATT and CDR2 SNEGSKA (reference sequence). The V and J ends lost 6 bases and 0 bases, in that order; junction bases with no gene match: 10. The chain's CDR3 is CSAGPGTGAMNTEAFF. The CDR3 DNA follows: TGCAGTGCGGGCCCCGGGACAGGGGCCATGAACACTGAAGCTTTCTTT.

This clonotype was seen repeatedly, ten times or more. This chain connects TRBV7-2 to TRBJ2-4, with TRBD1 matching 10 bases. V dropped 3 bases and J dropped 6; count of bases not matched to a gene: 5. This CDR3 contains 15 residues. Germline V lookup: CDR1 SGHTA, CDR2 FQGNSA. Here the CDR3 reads CASSFAGQGVNIQYF. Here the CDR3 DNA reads TGTGCCAGCAGCTTCGCTGGACAGGGGGTAAACATTCAGTACTTC. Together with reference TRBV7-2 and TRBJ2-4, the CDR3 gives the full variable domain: GAGVSQSPSNKVTEKGKDVELRCDPISGHTALYWYRQSLGQGLEFLIYFQGNSAPDKSGLPSDRFSAERTGGSVSTLTIQRTQQEDSAVYLCASSFAGQGVNIQYFGAGTRLSVL.